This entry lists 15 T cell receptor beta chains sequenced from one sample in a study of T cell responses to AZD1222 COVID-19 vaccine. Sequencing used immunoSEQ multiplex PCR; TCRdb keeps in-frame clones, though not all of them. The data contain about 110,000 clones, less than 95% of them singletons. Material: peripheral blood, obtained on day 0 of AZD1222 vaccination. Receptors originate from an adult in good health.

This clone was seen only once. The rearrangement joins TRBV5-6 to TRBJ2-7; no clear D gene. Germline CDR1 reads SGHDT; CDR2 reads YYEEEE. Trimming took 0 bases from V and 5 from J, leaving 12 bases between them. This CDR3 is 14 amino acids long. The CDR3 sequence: CASSLALTRNEQYF. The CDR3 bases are TGTGCCAGCAGCTTGGCATTGACACGAAACGAGCAGTACTTC.

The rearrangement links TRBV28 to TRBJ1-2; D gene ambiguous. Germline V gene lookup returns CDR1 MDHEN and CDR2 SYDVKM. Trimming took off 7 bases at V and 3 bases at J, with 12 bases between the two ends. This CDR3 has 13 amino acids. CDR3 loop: CASTRGRYYGYTF. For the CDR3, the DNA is TGTGCCAGCACCCGAGGGCGGTACTATGGCTACACCTTC.

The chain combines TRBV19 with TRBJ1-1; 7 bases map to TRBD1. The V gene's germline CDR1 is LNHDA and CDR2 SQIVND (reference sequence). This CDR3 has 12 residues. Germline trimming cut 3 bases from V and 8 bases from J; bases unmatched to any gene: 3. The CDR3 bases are TGTGCCAGTAGTATGAACAGGGGAGAAGCTTTCTTT. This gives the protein CASSMNRGEAFF.

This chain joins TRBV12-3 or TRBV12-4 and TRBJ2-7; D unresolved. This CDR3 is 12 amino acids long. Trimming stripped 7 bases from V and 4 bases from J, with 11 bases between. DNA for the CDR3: TGTGCCAGCACCCCGGACGGTTACGAGCAGTACTTC. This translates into CASTPDGYEQYF.

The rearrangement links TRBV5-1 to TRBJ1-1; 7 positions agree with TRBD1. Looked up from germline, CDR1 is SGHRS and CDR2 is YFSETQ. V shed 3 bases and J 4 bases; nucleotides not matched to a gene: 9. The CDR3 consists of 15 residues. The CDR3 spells CASSYLTGTATEAFF. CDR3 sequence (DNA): TGCGCCAGCAGCTACCTGACAGGGACCGCCACTGAAGCTTTCTTT.

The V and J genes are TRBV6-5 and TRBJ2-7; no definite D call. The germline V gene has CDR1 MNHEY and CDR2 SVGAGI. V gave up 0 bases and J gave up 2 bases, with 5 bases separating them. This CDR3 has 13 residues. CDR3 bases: TGTGCCAGCAGTTACTCTGGGACCTACGAGCAGTACTTC. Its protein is CASSYSGTYEQYF.

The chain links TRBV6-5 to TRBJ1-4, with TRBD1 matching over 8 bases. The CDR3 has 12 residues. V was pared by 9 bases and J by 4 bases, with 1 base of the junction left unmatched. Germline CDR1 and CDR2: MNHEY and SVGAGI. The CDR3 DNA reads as TGTGCCAGTGGACAGGGTAATGAAAAACTGTTTTTT. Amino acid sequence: CASGQGNEKLFF.

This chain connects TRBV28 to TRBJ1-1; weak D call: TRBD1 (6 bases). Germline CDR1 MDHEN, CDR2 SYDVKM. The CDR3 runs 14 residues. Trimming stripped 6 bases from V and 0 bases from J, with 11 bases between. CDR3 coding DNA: TGTGCCAGCAGGGTTGGACAGATGAACACTGAAGCTTTCTTT. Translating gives CASRVGQMNTEAFF.

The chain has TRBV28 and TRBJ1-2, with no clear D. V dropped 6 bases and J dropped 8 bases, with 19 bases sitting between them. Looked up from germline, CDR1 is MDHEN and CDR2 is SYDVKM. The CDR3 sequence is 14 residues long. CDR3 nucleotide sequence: TGTGCCAGCAGACTTGGGTCAGGTCCTGAAGGCTACACCTTC. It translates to CASRLGSGPEGYTF.

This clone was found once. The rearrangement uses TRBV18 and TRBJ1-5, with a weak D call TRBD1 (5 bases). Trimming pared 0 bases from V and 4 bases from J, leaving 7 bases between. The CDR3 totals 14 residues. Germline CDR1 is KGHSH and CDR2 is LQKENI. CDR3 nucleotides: TGTGCCAGCTCACCACCGGGGGGAAATCAGCCCCAGCATTTT. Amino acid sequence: CASSPPGGNQPQHF.

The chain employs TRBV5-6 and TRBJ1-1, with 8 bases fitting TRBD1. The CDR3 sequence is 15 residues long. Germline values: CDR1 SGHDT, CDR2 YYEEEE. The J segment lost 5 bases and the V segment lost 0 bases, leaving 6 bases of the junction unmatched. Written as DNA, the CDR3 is TGTGCCAGCAGCTTGGACAGGGGGGTGAGAACTGAAGCTTTCTTT. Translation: CASSLDRGVRTEAFF.

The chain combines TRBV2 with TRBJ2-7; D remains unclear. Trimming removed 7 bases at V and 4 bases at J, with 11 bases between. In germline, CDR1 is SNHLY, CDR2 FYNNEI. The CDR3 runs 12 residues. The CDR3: CASIGIQYEQYF. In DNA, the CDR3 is TGTGCCAGCATTGGGATACAGTACGAGCAGTACTTC.

CDR3 sequence (DNA): TGTGCCAGCAGTAGGGACAGATACTATGGCTACACCTTC. Protein product: CASSRDRYYGYTF. The chain carries TRBV6-5 and TRBJ1-2, with 7 bases lining up with TRBD1. CDR3 size: 13 residues. The germline V gene encodes CDR1 MNHEY and CDR2 SVGAGI. With 5 bases clipped from V and 3 bases from J, the junction kept 3 bases outside the gene matches.

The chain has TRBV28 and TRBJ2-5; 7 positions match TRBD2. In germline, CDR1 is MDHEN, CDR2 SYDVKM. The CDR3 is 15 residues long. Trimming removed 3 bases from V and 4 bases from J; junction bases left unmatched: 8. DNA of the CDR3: TGTGCCAGCAGTTTGGGCGGGGGAAGCGGAGAGACCCAGTACTTC. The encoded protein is CASSLGGGSGETQYF.

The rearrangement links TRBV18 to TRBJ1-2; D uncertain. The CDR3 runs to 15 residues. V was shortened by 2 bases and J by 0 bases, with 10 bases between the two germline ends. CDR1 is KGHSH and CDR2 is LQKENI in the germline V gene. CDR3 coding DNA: TGTGCCAGCTCACCAGGGCCAGAGACTAACTATGGCTACACCTTC. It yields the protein CASSPGPETNYGYTF.